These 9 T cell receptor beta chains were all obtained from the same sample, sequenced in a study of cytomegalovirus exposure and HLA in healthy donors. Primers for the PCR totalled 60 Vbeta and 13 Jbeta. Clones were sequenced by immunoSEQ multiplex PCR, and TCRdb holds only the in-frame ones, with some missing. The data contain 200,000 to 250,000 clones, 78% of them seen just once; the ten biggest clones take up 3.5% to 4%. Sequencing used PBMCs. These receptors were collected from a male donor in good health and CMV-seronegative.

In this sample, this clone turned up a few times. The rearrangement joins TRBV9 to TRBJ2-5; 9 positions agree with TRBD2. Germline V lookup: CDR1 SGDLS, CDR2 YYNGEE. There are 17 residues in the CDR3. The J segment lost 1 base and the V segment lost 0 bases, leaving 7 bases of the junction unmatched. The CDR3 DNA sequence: TGTGCCAGCAGCGTAGATCCTAGCGGGAACGTCCAAGAGACCCAGTACTTC. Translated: CASSVDPSGNVQETQYF.

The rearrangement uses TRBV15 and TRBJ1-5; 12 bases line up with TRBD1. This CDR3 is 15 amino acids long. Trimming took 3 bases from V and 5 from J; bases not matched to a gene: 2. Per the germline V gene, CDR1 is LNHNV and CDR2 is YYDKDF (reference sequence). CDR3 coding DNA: TGTGCCACCAGCAGTGGGACAGGGGGCCATCAGCCCCAGCATTTT. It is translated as CATSSGTGGHQPQHF.

The CDR3 spells CASSIRANTEAFF. The CDR3, as DNA: TGTGCCAGCAGCATCAGGGCGAACACTGAAGCTTTCTTT. This rearrangement joins TRBV7-3 to TRBJ1-1; perhaps TRBD1 as D (5 bases). V dropped 5 bases and J dropped 1 base, with 8 bases sitting between them. Germline assignment: CDR1 SGHTA and CDR2 FQGTGA. The CDR3 length is 13 residues.

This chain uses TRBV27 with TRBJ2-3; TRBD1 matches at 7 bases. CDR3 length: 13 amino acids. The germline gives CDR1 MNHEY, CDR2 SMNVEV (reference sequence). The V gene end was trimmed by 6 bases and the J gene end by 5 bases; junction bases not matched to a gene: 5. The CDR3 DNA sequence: TGTGCCAGCAGCATCAACAGGGGAGATACGCAGTATTTT. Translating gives CASSINRGDTQYF.

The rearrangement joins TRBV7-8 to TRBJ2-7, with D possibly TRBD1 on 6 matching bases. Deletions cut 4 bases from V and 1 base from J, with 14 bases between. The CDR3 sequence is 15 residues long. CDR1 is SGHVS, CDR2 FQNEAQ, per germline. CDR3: CASSSGTTLSYEQYF. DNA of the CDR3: TGTGCCAGCAGCTCCGGGACAACCCTTTCCTACGAGCAGTACTTC. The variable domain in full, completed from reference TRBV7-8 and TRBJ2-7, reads GAGVSQSPRYKVAKRGQDVALRCDPISGHVSLFWYQQALGQGPEFLTYFQNEAQLDKSGLPSDRFFAERPEGSVSTLKIQRTQQEDSAVYLCASSSGTTLSYEQYFGPGTRLTVT.

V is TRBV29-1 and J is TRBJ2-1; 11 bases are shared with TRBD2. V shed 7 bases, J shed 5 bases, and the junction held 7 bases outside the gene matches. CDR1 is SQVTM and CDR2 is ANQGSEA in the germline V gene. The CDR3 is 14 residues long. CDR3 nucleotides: TGCAGCGACCAAACTAGCGGGAGTAACAATGAGCAGTTCTTC. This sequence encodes CSDQTSGSNNEQFF.

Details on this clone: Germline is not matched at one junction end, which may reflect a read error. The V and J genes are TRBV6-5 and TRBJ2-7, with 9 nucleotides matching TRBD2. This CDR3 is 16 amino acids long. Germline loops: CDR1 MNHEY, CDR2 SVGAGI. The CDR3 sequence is CASSYGSLAGTYKQYF. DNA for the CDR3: TGTGCCAGCAGTTACGGAAGCCTAGCGGGAACCTACAAGCAGTACTTC.

The DNA for the CDR3 is TGCGCCAGCAGCTTGCAGGGAGGAAGAAGCACAGATACGCAGTATTTT. It is translated as CASSLQGGRSTDTQYF. The chain recombines TRBV5-1 with TRBJ2-3; possibly TRBD2 for D (6 bases). The CDR3 has 16 amino acids. V lost 1 base, J lost 0 bases, and 12 bases lay in between. Germline CDR1 reads SGHRS; CDR2 reads YFSETQ.

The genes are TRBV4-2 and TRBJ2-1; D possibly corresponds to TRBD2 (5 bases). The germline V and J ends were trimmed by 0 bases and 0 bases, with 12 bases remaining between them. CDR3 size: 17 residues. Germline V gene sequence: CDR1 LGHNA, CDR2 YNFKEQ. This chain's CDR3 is CASSQDRRRSSYNEQFF. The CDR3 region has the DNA TGTGCCAGCAGCCAAGATAGGAGGCGGAGCTCCTACAATGAGCAGTTCTTC.